The rows below give T cell receptor beta chains drawn from one sample of a study of blood T cell repertoires in COVID-19. Sequencing used immunoSEQ multiplex PCR; TCRdb keeps in-frame clones, though not all of them. Among around 90,000 clones listed, 85% to 95% were seen once. The source material was peripheral blood. The source of these receptors is an older woman with active COVID-19. CDR3s include the opening cysteine and the closing phenylalanine or tryptophan. The D gene is left open where the match is weak. Not all rows give a size; the values are once, few, many and, for expanded clones, a class.

>TRBJ2-3|-|TRBV11-3|15|-
CASSLEGEVGDTQYF
TGTGCCAGCAGCTTAGAGGGGGAGGTCGGGGATACGCAGTATTTT
>TRBJ2-6|-|TRBV6-5|13|-
CASKTAGANVLTF
TGTGCCAGCAAGACTGCCGGGGCCAACGTCCTGACTTTC
>TRBJ2-3|-|TRBV3-1/TRBV3-2|18|TRBD2
CASSQERLADYSTDTQYF
TGTGCCAGCAGCCAAGAAAGGCTAGCGGATTATAGCACAGATACGCAGTATTTT
>TRBJ2-1|-|TRBV5-4|15|TRBD2
CASSPRTSGRGEQFF
TGTGCCAGCAGCCCGCGAACTAGCGGGAGAGGTGAGCAGTTCTTC
>TRBJ2-5|-|TRBV11-3|18|TRBD2
CASSHGTSGRAYQETQYF
TGTGCCAGCAGCCACGGGACTAGCGGGAGGGCCTATCAAGAGACCCAGTACTTC
>TRBJ2-3|-|TRBV7-3|15|TRBD1
CASSGQGGSTDTQYF
TGTGCCAGCAGTGGACAGGGCGGGAGCACAGATACGCAGTATTTT
>TRBJ2-5|-|TRBV11-2|14|TRBD2
CASRMGTSGGTQYF
TGTGCCAGCAGAATGGGGACTAGCGGGGGGACCCAGTACTTC
>TRBJ2-3|-|TRBV5-1|16|TRBD2
CASSLERGYGLDTQYF
TGCGCCAGCAGCTTGGAGCGGGGCTATGGATTAGATACGCAGTATTTT
>TRBJ2-3|-|TRBV14|16|-
CASSQGPGADLYTQYF
TGTGCCAGCAGCCAAGGCCCGGGAGCGGACCTGTATACGCAGTATTTT
>TRBJ2-1|few|TRBV2|15|TRBD2
CASSEVLAGYNEQFF
TGTGCCAGCAGTGAAGTCCTAGCGGGATACAATGAGCAGTTCTTC
>TRBJ2-6|-|TRBV20-1|15|TRBD1
CSASRGGPGANVLTF
TGCAGTGCTAGTCGAGGGGGCCCCGGGGCCAACGTCCTGACTTTC
>TRBJ2-6|-|TRBV6-1|17|TRBD1
CASSVDGTGAGANVLTF
TGTGCCAGCAGTGTAGACGGGACAGGGGCTGGGGCCAACGTCCTGACTTTC
>TRBJ2-7|-|TRBV3-1/TRBV3-2|15|TRBD1
CASSPGTGEYGEQYF
TGTGCCAGCAGCCCCGGGACAGGGGAGTACGGCGAGCAGTACTTC
>TRBJ2-5|-|TRBV4-1|15|TRBD2
CASSPGTSGQETQYF
TGCGCCAGCAGCCCGGGGACTAGCGGCCAAGAGACCCAGTACTTC
>TRBJ1-4|-|TRBV11-3|14|TRBD1
CASSPGQIGEKLFF
TGTGCCAGCAGCCCGGGACAGATAGGTGAAAAACTGTTTTTT
>TRBJ2-1|-|TRBV9|15|TRBD1
CASSAGQGVSNEQFF
TGTGCCAGCAGCGCGGGACAGGGGGTAAGCAATGAGCAGTTCTTC
>TRBJ1-1|-|TRBV7-9|15|-
CASSLGGARNTEAFF
TGTGCCAGCAGCTTAGGCGGTGCAAGGAACACTGAAGCTTTCTTT
>TRBJ2-4|-|TRBV28|15|-
CASSSRRVAKNIQYF
TGTGCCAGCAGTTCCCGCCGGGTAGCCAAAAACATTCAGTACTTC
>TRBJ1-5|-|TRBV14|13|-
CANSQSPGQPQHF
TGTGCCAACAGCCAAAGTCCGGGACAGCCCCAGCATTTT
>TRBJ2-7|-|TRBV5-1|15|TRBD1
CASSTAGGEVNEQYF
TGCGCCAGCAGCACTGCAGGGGGCGAAGTCAACGAGCAGTACTTC
>TRBJ2-7|few|TRBV5-1|14|-
CASSLDLGPYEQYF
TGCGCCAGCAGCTTGGACCTGGGGCCCTACGAGCAGTACTTC
>TRBJ2-3|-|TRBV27|16|TRBD2
CASSFESGRATYTQYF
TGTGCCAGCAGTTTTGAAAGCGGGAGGGCCACCTATACGCAGTATTTT
>TRBJ2-1|once|TRBV19|16|-
CASSIDWGDSYNEQFF
TGTGCCAGTAGTATAGATTGGGGGGACTCCTACAATGAGCAGTTCTTC
>TRBJ2-2|-|TRBV5-8|17|TRBD2
CASSLGTAGVRVGELFF
TGTGCCAGCAGCTTGGGGACAGCGGGAGTAAGGGTCGGGGAGCTGTTTTTT
>TRBJ2-1|-|TRBV11-3|16|TRBD2
CASSKTTSGTYNEQFF
TGTGCCAGCAGCAAAACGACTAGCGGTACGTACAATGAGCAGTTCTTC
>TRBJ1-1|few|TRBV24-1|15|-
CATSGPSGHPRGAFF
TGTGCCACCAGTGGCCCCTCGGGACACCCTAGGGGAGCTTTCTTT
>TRBJ2-7|-|TRBV27|14|TRBD1
CASSLTGGTYEQYF
TGTGCCAGCAGCCTCACAGGGGGGACCTACGAGCAGTACTTC
>TRBJ2-7|-|TRBV28|14|TRBD1
CASSSGTASYEQYF
TGTGCCAGCAGTTCCGGGACAGCCAGCTACGAGCAGTACTTC
>TRBJ2-5|-|TRBV7-2|13|TRBD2
CASRSGGVQTQYF
TGTGCCAGCAGAAGCGGGGGGGTACAGACCCAGTACTTC
>TRBJ2-1|-|TRBV24-1|16|-
CATSDFRTGSYNEQFF
TGTGCCACCAGTGATTTTCGTACGGGATCCTACAATGAGCAGTTCTTC
>TRBJ2-5|-|TRBV6-5|14|-
CASSYVRVQETQYF
TGTGCCAGCAGTTACGTCAGGGTCCAAGAGACCCAGTACTTC